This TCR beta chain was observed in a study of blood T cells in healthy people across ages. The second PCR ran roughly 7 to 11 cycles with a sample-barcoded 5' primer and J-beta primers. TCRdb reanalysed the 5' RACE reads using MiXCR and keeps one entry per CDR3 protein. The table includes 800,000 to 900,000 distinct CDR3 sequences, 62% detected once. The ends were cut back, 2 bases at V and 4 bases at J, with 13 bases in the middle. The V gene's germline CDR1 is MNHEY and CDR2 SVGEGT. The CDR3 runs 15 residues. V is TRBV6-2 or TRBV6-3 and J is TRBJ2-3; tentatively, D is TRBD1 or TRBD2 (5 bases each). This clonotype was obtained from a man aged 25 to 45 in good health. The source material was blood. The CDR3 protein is CASSYEGTAADTQYF. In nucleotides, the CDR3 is TGTGCCAGCAGTTACGAAGGGACCGCGGCAGATACGCAGTATTTT.